This is a list of T cell receptor beta chains from one sample in a study of blood T cell repertoires in COVID-19. The protocol was immunoSEQ multiplex PCR, while the TCRdb copy is restricted to in-frame clones and leaves out a portion. The sample contains tens of thousands of clones, roughly 90% of which appear only once. Sequenced sample: peripheral blood. Every receptor here comes from a human donor in a cohort sampled during active COVID-19. Each CDR3 is given with its conserved first and last residue. The D gene is left open where the match is weak.

J gene: TRBJ2-7
D gene: TRBD2
V gene: TRBV19
CDR3 protein: CASSMKTSGSYEQYF
CDR3 DNA: TGTGCCAGTAGTATGAAGACTAGCGGGAGTTACGAGCAGTACTTC

J gene: TRBJ1-1
D gene: .
V gene: TRBV5-1
CDR3 protein: CASSTSTASTEAFF
CDR3 DNA: TGCGCCAGCAGCACGTCGACAGCAAGCACTGAAGCTTTCTTT

J gene: TRBJ2-3
D gene: TRBD1
V gene: TRBV10-1
CDR3 protein: CASSRGSTGDTQYF
CDR3 DNA: TGCGCCTCCTCCAGGGGGAGCACTGGGGATACGCAGTATTTT

J gene: TRBJ1-5
D gene: TRBD1
V gene: TRBV6-5
CDR3 protein: CASSPGGGQPQHF
CDR3 DNA: TGTGCCAGCAGCCCAGGGGGCGGTCAGCCCCAGCATTTT

J gene: TRBJ1-4
D gene: .
V gene: TRBV18
CDR3 protein: CASSLSTRLGTEKLFF
CDR3 DNA: TGTGCCAGCTCACTGTCTACACGACTAGGAACCGAAAAACTGTTTTTT

J gene: TRBJ1-3
D gene: TRBD1
V gene: TRBV9
CDR3 protein: CASSVTGQGEGYTIYF
CDR3 DNA: TGTGCCAGCAGCGTGACGGGACAGGGAGAGGGGTACACCATATATTTT

J gene: TRBJ1-3
D gene: .
V gene: TRBV2
CDR3 protein: CASKRGSGNTIYF
CDR3 DNA: TGTGCCAGCAAAAGGGGCTCTGGAAACACCATATATTTT

J gene: TRBJ2-7
D gene: TRBD2
V gene: TRBV6-5
CDR3 protein: CASSRDYSYEQYF
CDR3 DNA: TGTGCCAGCAGCCGGGACTACTCCTACGAGCAGTACTTC

J gene: TRBJ1-2
D gene: .
V gene: TRBV6-5
CDR3 protein: CASRGQPNYGYTF
CDR3 DNA: TGTGCCAGCAGAGGACAGCCTAACTATGGCTACACCTTC

J gene: TRBJ2-7
D gene: TRBD2
V gene: TRBV19
CDR3 protein: CASSYGGASHEQYF
CDR3 DNA: TGTGCCAGTAGTTACGGGGGGGCCTCCCACGAGCAGTACTTC

J gene: TRBJ2-1
D gene: .
V gene: TRBV24-1
CDR3 protein: CATSTIQGSYNEQFF
CDR3 DNA: TGTGCCACCAGTACAATCCAGGGATCCTACAATGAGCAGTTCTTC

J gene: TRBJ2-7
D gene: .
V gene: TRBV4-2
CDR3 protein: CASSQSGQETGYEQYF
CDR3 DNA: TGTGCCAGCAGCCAATCAGGGCAGGAAACCGGCTACGAGCAGTACTTC

J gene: TRBJ1-5
D gene: TRBD1
V gene: TRBV19
CDR3 protein: CASSIPLGQHSNQPQHF
CDR3 DNA: TGTGCCAGTAGTATTCCCTTGGGACAGCATAGCAATCAGCCCCAGCATTTT

J gene: TRBJ2-1
D gene: TRBD1
V gene: TRBV5-1
CDR3 protein: CASSLIVGTGGNEQFF
CDR3 DNA: TGCGCCAGCAGCTTGATAGTTGGGACAGGGGGCAATGAGCAGTTCTTC